This T cell receptor (beta chain) was retrieved from a study of human T cells and chemical hapten exposure (dated by TCRdb to 2020 to 2023). Study-level background: For sensitization, 2% DPC in acetone was applied to a roughly 2 cm by roughly 2 cm area of upper inner arm skin. Throughout the study period of roughly 24 weeks, patients also received therapeutic DPC doses to the scalp every week. Patch testing on the upper back used Finn chambers containing 0.01% DPC, with scoring done after 6 days according to International Contact Dermatitis Research Group standards. Alopecia areata with under or over 50% scalp involvement, alopecia totalis and alopecia universalis were represented in the patient cohort, which was mostly female. Libraries were pooled for sequencing, and per-sample TCR yields varied mainly because of small differences in library volumes within the pool. Peripheral blood TCR repertoire changes were tracked in vivo in alopecia patients during primary and secondary sensitization to the hapten diphenylcyclopropenone (DPC). Patient blood was sampled pre-sensitization (week 0) and at 2, 6 and about 24 weeks after DPC sensitization. For TCR sequencing, blood came from approximately 29 alopecia patients at anywhere from one to four time points (pre-sensitization, 2, 6 and 24 weeks). General conclusions and limits of the study: Because every patient had alopecia, a presumed autoimmune disease, the patients' immune response might differ from that of healthy individuals. A positive correlation was found between the number of PT1 expanded TCRs and patch test score, with significance reached at thresholds 8, 16 and 32 but not 4. DPC sensitization did not change the number of TCRs with a frequency above 1 in 1000, and there was no evidence of changes in global repertoire structure. After repeated subsampling, changes were observed in the strength of the expansion versus patch-test correlation and in the threshold at which the correlation became significant. Expanded TCRs formed significantly more large CDR3 similarity clusters than pre-sensitization or healthy control sets, consistent with antigen-driven responses.

The sample's time point label is to be understood as: patch test 2, 6 weeks after DPC sensitization. Per the publication, the treatment or condition label means: therapeutic diphenylcyclopropenone sensitization with weekly scalp DPC. Blood at each patch-test visit was drawn before the patch test was applied. To be eligible, patients had to be aged 18 to 70, diagnosed with alopecia and judged suitable for DPC therapy, while pregnant patients were excluded. Total RNA was extracted from unfractionated whole blood collected in Tempus Blood RNA tubes. Including cysteine and phenylalanine, the CDR3 has 13 amino acids. The entry retains the CDR3 DNA only, 39 bases that are in frame from base 1. V loses 2 bases of germline sequence and J loses 4 bases, and the interval between the two ends is 9 bases. The germline V gene (reference sequence) sets CDR1 to LGHDT and CDR2 to YNNKEL. At least ten counts were recorded for this clonotype. What antigen it recognizes has not been identified. Per-nucleotide qualities are absent, and no much larger clonotype sits a single base away.

Library prep was done by RACE. The run used a NextSeq 500. Library preparation attached unique molecular identifiers to individual cDNA molecules for quantitative, reproducible TCR counting. Both TCR alpha and TCR beta chains were sequenced from each blood RNA sample. The original pipeline was this. Samples had a median of roughly 98,000 TCRs, with a range from roughly 23,224 to 750,000. The Decombinator software suite was used to annotate the V, J and CDR3 of the TCR reads. For the PS versus PT1 abundance plots, all samples were subsampled to the same number of TCRs (28,000). Expanded TCRs were defined as absent before sensitization and observed at least eight times at the 2-week time point. TCRdb took the public reads, trimmed them with fastp at Q25, ran MiXCR for clone calling and kept in-frame beta chains. Every distinct CDR3 protein forms one entry, paired with its most common genes and DNA. These V and J calls are TCRdb output, not the study's own analysis. Present in this sample are approximately 84,000 distinct CDR3 sequences, roughly 10% of which were seen just once. Clones ranked in the top ten supply roughly 2.5% of the sample.

This receptor was taken from a woman aged 25 to 39 with alopecia areata. Some clones in this sample may be carry-over from other donors' samples. The rearranged chain carries TRBV3-1 and TRBJ2-7; the D gene is perhaps TRBD1, on 6 matching bases. The sample consisted of whole blood, taken in connection with sensitization to the hapten diphenylcyclopropenone (DPC). The CDR3 loop reads CASSQNREYEQYF. The DNA reads as follows: TGTGCCAGCAGCCAAAACAGGGAGTACGAGCAGTACTTC.